What follows are 10 T cell receptor beta chains derived from one specimen sequenced in a study of blood T cell repertoires in COVID-19. Profiling relied on immunoSEQ multiplex PCR, and the TCRdb table lists in-frame clones only, not all of them. The sample lists about 250,000 clones, 70% to 90% occurring once. The source material was PBMCs or T cells enriched from blood (not recorded which). The receptors were gathered from a middle-aged man who had recovered from COVID-19.

V gene TRBV9 combines with J gene TRBJ2-3; 12 positions agree with TRBD2. This CDR3 has 17 residues. V lost 0 bases and J lost 2; bases outside the gene matches: 4. Germline CDR1 reads SGDLS; CDR2 reads YYNGEE. CDR3 sequence (DNA): TGTGCCAGCAGCGTAGAGGCTAGCGGGAGGGCCACAGATACGCAGTATTTT. The encoded protein is CASSVEASGRATDTQYF. The variable domain in full, completed from reference TRBV9 and TRBJ2-3, reads DSGVTQTPKHLITATGQRVTLRCSPRSGDLSVYWYQQSLDQGLQFLIQYYNGEERAKGNILERFSAQQFPDLHSELNLSSLELGDSALYFCASSVEASGRATDTQYFGPGTRLTVL.

This chain uses TRBV9 with TRBJ1-1; D is ambiguous. CDR3 size: 13 residues. V was shortened by 5 bases and J by 2 bases, with 10 bases between the two germline ends. The germline CDR1 and CDR2 sequences are SGDLS and YYNGEE. The CDR3 bases are TGTGCCAGCAGTAGCCGGGAAAACACTGAAGCTTTCTTT. Translation gives CASSSRENTEAFF. Complete variable domain (other parts from reference TRBV9 and TRBJ1-1): DSGVTQTPKHLITATGQRVTLRCSPRSGDLSVYWYQQSLDQGLQFLIQYYNGEERAKGNILERFSAQQFPDLHSELNLSSLELGDSALYFCASSSRENTEAFFGQGTRLTVV.

In this sample, this clone turned up once. The chain uses TRBV6-5 and TRBJ1-1; D is uncertain. V shed 7 bases and J shed 6 bases, with 18 bases lying between them. The CDR3 covers 14 residues. Germline CDR1 MNHEY, CDR2 SVGAGI. CDR3 DNA sequence: TGTGCCAGCATCGACGGGGTTGCAAGGGCTGAAGCTTTCTTT. Its protein product is CASIDGVARAEAFF.

This clone was counted once. The rearrangement uses TRBV25-1 and TRBJ2-1, with 8 bases that match TRBD1. This CDR3 has 17 residues. The V segment lost 5 bases and the J segment 6 bases; nucleotides outside the gene matches: 15. The V gene's germline CDR1 is MGHDK and CDR2 SYGVNS. The CDR3 is CASSKFSSDRATNEQFF. CDR3 nucleotides: TGTGCCAGCAGTAAGTTCTCTTCGGACAGGGCGACCAATGAGCAGTTCTTC.

The chain carries TRBV5-1 and TRBJ2-1; TRBD2 aligns across 8 bases. CDR1 is SGHRS, CDR2 YFSETQ, per germline. The CDR3 loop spans 15 amino acids. The junction had 9 bases not matched to a gene; V was cut back by 3 bases and J by 7 bases. CDR3 sequence: CASSYRGGTWNEQFF. The DNA for the CDR3 is TGCGCCAGCAGCTACCGGGGGGGTACTTGGAATGAGCAGTTCTTC.

This chain uses TRBV7-2 with TRBJ1-2; D is possibly TRBD1 (5 bases). CDR3 length: 13 amino acids. The V gene's germline CDR1 is SGHTA and CDR2 FQGNSA. V lost 5 bases and J lost 4, with 11 bases in between. DNA of the CDR3: TGTGCCAGCAGCCTCAGGGAGGGCTATGGCTACACCTTC. Translating it yields CASSLREGYGYTF.

The chain recombines TRBV28 with TRBJ1-1, with a possible D match to TRBD1 (5 bases). Germline V gene data show CDR1 as MDHEN and CDR2 as SYDVKM. This CDR3 region has 13 residues. V was trimmed by 6 bases and J by 4 bases, leaving 12 bases between them. This CDR3 reads CASSTPGGTEAFF. The DNA of the CDR3 is TGTGCCAGCAGCACCCCGGGGGGCACTGAAGCTTTCTTT.

The V and J genes are TRBV28 and TRBJ1-3; no clear D gene. This CDR3 is built from 15 residues. Germline V CDR1 and CDR2: MDHEN, SYDVKM. The V end was cut by 11 bases, the J end by 0 bases, with 17 bases between. Written as DNA, the CDR3 is TGTGCCTCCTGTCCTCCGGTCCTCTCTGGAAACACCATATATTTT. Protein: CASCPPVLSGNTIYF.

The chain couples TRBV5-1 to TRBJ2-5; D perhaps matches TRBD1 (5 bases). CDR1 and CDR2 from the germline V gene are SGHRS and YFSETQ. This CDR3 comprises 14 residues. The V end was cut by 1 base, the J end by 2 bases, with 9 bases between. CDR3 loop: CASSLMTAQETQYF. CDR3 coding DNA: TGCGCCAGCAGCTTGATGACAGCACAAGAGACCCAGTACTTC.

This clone appeared a single time. This sequence joins TRBV7-6 and TRBJ2-7, with a weak D call TRBD2 (5 bases). This CDR3 comprises 13 residues. Between the trimmed V and J ends, which lost 3 bases and 0 bases, there was a span of 6 bases. Germline V CDR1 and CDR2: SGHVS, FNYEAQ. In DNA form, the CDR3 reads TGTGCCAGCAGCTTTCGGGACTCCTACGAGCAGTACTTC. It is translated as CASSFRDSYEQYF.